Shown below are 16 T cell receptor beta chains from a single sample sequenced in a study of blood T cell repertoires in COVID-19. This table comes from immunoSEQ multiplex PCR, and its TCRdb copy is limited to in-frame clones, with some not included. The data show around 420,000 clones, with 88% seen just once and around 1.9% held by the top ten. The sequenced sample was PBMCs or T cells enriched from blood (not recorded which). Source of these receptors: a woman aged 40 to 55 with acute COVID-19.

The rearrangement uses TRBV5-4 and TRBJ1-1, with 11 positions matching TRBD1. V gave up 4 bases and J gave up 7 bases; unmatched junction bases: 3. CDR1 is SGHNT and CDR2 is YYREEE in the germline V gene (reference sequence). CDR3 length: 13 amino acids. The CDR3: CASSRGQGVEAFF. In DNA form, the CDR3 reads TGTGCCAGCAGCAGGGGACAGGGGGTTGAAGCTTTCTTT. The full variable domain, in which reference TRBV5-4 and TRBJ1-1 provide the parts outside the CDR3, is ETGVTQSPTHLIKTRGQQVTLRCSSQSGHNTVSWYQQALGQGPQFIFQYYREEENGRGNFPPRFSGLQFPNYSSELNVNALELDDSALYLCASSRGQGVEAFFGQGTRLTVV.

The rearrangement joins TRBV6-1 to TRBJ2-1; 9 bases fit TRBD2. The CDR3 has 16 amino acids. Germline CDR1 and CDR2: MNHNS and SASEGT. V lost 4 bases to trimming and J lost 2 bases; unmatched junction nucleotides: 6. The CDR3 sequence is CASSGRLAATYNEQFF. The CDR3 DNA follows: TGTGCCAGCAGTGGGCGACTAGCGGCGACCTACAATGAGCAGTTCTTC.

V and J are TRBV7-2 and TRBJ2-7; TRBD1 agrees at 7 bases. Germline CDR1 reads SGHTA; CDR2 reads FQGNSA. The CDR3 contains 15 residues. Losses at the gene ends were 4 bases for V and 2 bases for J; bases not matched to a gene: 8. CDR3 sequence reads: CASSWGWDRTYEQYF. The CDR3, as DNA: TGTGCCAGCAGCTGGGGTTGGGACAGAACCTACGAGCAGTACTTC.

V and J are TRBV15 and TRBJ1-6; 9 bases align to TRBD1. V dropped 3 bases and J dropped 9; count of bases not matched to a gene: 0. Germline CDR1 LNHNV, CDR2 YYDKDF (reference sequence). The CDR3 has 13 amino acids. CDR3 residues: CATSRDRGSPLHF. CDR3 coding DNA: TGTGCCACCAGCAGGGACAGGGGTTCACCCCTCCACTTT. The whole variable domain, filled in from reference TRBV15 and TRBJ1-6, reads DAMVIQNPRYQVTQFGKPVTLSCSQTLNHNVMYWYQQKSSQAPKLLFHYYDKDFNNEADTPDNFQSRRPNTSFCFLDIRSPGLGDTAMYLCATSRDRGSPLHFGNGTRLTVT.

V usage is TRBV25-1 and J usage is TRBJ1-1; TRBD1 aligns across 7 bases. With 0 bases clipped from V and 3 bases from J, the junction kept 4 bases outside the gene matches. The CDR3 runs to 15 residues. Germline CDR1 reads MGHDK; CDR2 reads SYGVNS. The CDR3 loop reads CASSEYGTGDTEAFF. The CDR3, as DNA: TGTGCCAGCAGTGAATACGGCACAGGGGACACTGAAGCTTTCTTT.

The chain has TRBV27 and TRBJ1-1; no firm D call. Looked up from germline, CDR1 is MNHEY and CDR2 is SMNVEV (reference sequence). With 5 bases removed from V and 0 bases from J, the gap between germline ends came to 10 bases. CDR3 length: 14 residues. Here the CDR3 DNA reads TGTGCCAGCAGTCCCTACTTTGTGAACACTGAAGCTTTCTTT. Translation gives CASSPYFVNTEAFF.

The chain links TRBV6-1 to TRBJ1-6; TRBD1 might be the D (6 bases). The CDR3 is 17 residues long. The germline V gene encodes CDR1 MNHNS and CDR2 SASEGT. Trimming took 4 bases from V and 0 from J, leaving 13 bases between them. CDR3 nucleotides: TGTGCCAGCAGTGGGGGGACACCCGGCTCCTATAATTCACCCCTCCACTTT. This translates into CASSGGTPGSYNSPLHF.

The chain is built from TRBV5-5 and TRBJ2-1, with 7 bases aligning to TRBD2. V lost 3 bases to trimming and J lost 2 bases; unmatched junction nucleotides: 8. This CDR3 contains 16 residues. Germline-derived CDR1 and CDR2 are SGHKS and YYEKEE (reference sequence). In DNA form, the CDR3 reads TGTGCCAGCAGCTCACCTAGCGGTGTGGCCTACAATGAGCAGTTCTTC. Translation: CASSSPSGVAYNEQFF.

This sequence joins TRBV7-2 and TRBJ2-1; no clear D gene. The germline V and J ends were trimmed by 3 bases and 9 bases, with 27 bases remaining between them. The CDR3 has 18 amino acids. CDR1 is SGHTA and CDR2 is FQGNSA in the germline V gene. The CDR3 reads CASSFLHASTPPLFEQFF. CDR3 in DNA: TGTGCCAGCAGCTTTCTTCACGCGTCCACTCCTCCGTTATTTGAGCAGTTCTTC.

V is TRBV5-1 and J is TRBJ2-1, with 14 bases matching TRBD2. J lost 5 bases, V lost 3 bases, and 1 base had no gene match. Germline V gene data show CDR1 as SGHRS and CDR2 as YFSETQ. The CDR3 is 15 amino acids. The CDR3 protein is CASSWGLAGDNEQFF. The CDR3 region has the DNA TGCGCCAGCAGCTGGGGACTAGCGGGGGACAATGAGCAGTTCTTC. The full variable domain, completed using reference TRBV5-1 and TRBJ2-1, is KAGVTQTPRYLIKTRGQQVTLSCSPISGHRSVSWYQQTPGQGLQFLFEYFSETQRNKGNFPGRFSGRQFSNSRSEMNVSTLELGDSALYLCASSWGLAGDNEQFFGPGTRLTVL.

The gene calls are TRBV11-2 and TRBJ1-1; TRBD1 matches 7 bases. Germline V gives CDR1 SGHAT, CDR2 FQNNGV. This CDR3 has 13 residues. J was trimmed by 3 bases and V by 3 bases; bases with no gene match: 1. In DNA, the CDR3 is TGTGCCAGCAGCTTTGGGACAGACACTGAAGCTTTCTTT. As protein: CASSFGTDTEAFF.

This sequence joins TRBV5-3 and TRBJ2-7, with D possibly TRBD1 on 5 matching bases. TRBV5-3 is designated an ORF whose function remains uncertain. The CDR3 runs 15 residues. The V end was cut by 4 bases, the J end by 0 bases, with 14 bases between. The CDR3 protein is CARSRQHSTSYEQYF. CDR3 bases: TGTGCCAGAAGCCGACAGCATTCGACCTCCTACGAGCAGTACTTC.

The CDR3 DNA reads as TGCGCCAGCAGCCTAACAGGGTACATGAACACTGAAGCTTTCTTT. Translated, it gives CASSLTGYMNTEAFF. This rearrangement joins TRBV5-1 to TRBJ1-1, with D possibly matching TRBD1 (6 bases). Germline CDR1 SGHRS, CDR2 YFSETQ. The CDR3 is made up of 15 amino acids. V was clipped by 4 bases and J by 0 bases, with 13 bases between them.

The V and J genes are TRBV19 and TRBJ2-7; 7 bases map to TRBD1. Trimming removed 4 bases from V and 7 bases from J; junction bases left unmatched: 10. CDR3 length: 14 amino acids. Germline lookup yields CDR1 LNHDA and CDR2 SQIVND (reference sequence). CDR3 amino acids: CASSTRQGIGEQYF. The CDR3 DNA is TGTGCCAGTAGTACTCGACAGGGAATAGGAGAGCAGTACTTC.

V usage is TRBV5-1 and J usage is TRBJ1-1; possible D gene TRBD1, 6 bases. V was clipped by 0 bases and J by 0 bases, with 15 bases between them. CDR3 length: 17 amino acids. CDR1 is SGHRS and CDR2 is YFSETQ in the germline V gene. The DNA of the CDR3 is TGCGCCAGCAGCTTGGGCAGGGGAATGGCATTGAACACTGAAGCTTTCTTT. Translated: CASSLGRGMALNTEAFF. The whole variable domain, filled in from reference TRBV5-1 and TRBJ1-1, reads KAGVTQTPRYLIKTRGQQVTLSCSPISGHRSVSWYQQTPGQGLQFLFEYFSETQRNKGNFPGRFSGRQFSNSRSEMNVSTLELGDSALYLCASSLGRGMALNTEAFFGQGTRLTVV.

This sequence joins TRBV20-1 and TRBJ1-1; maybe TRBD1 (5 bases). Looked up from germline, CDR1 is DFQATT and CDR2 is SNEGSKA (reference sequence). V was shortened by 3 bases and J by 8 bases, with 13 bases between the two germline ends. This CDR3 region has 12 residues. CDR3: CSASSFGGEAFF. CDR3 in DNA: TGCAGTGCTAGTAGTTTCGGGGGGGAAGCTTTCTTT.